This TCR beta chain emerged from a study of cytomegalovirus exposure and HLA in healthy donors. Study findings and constraints: Serostatus for CMV was the only available immune exposure information. Earlier findings revealed that most TCR beta V segments proved productive either about 90% or about 30% of the time.

PCR amplification relied on 60 Vbeta primers (plus 13 Jbeta primers). Per the study methods: It was a later analysis that counted roughly 80 million unique TCR beta chains, of which 9.5 million to 14 million were shared. TCRdb's copy holds only in-frame clones and misses some; the assay was immunoSEQ multiplex PCR. V, J and clone size reflect that table, while D and trimming were determined from the DNA. The top ten hold about 7.8% of the sample, which has some 200,000 clones, roughly an eighth seen once. Germline V gives CDR1 SGDLS, CDR2 YYNGEE. The CDR3 length is 17 residues. V gave up 2 bases and J gave up 10 bases; unmatched junction bases: 17. Note on this clone: As yet, its antigen is unknown.

Sequencing was done on a sample of PBMCs. The receptor's source is a man aged 50 or older in good health and CMV-seropositive. The chain recombines TRBV9 with TRBJ2-4, with 8 bases matching TRBD1. Here the CDR3 reads CASSVTGELIKGGIQYF. The CDR3 nucleotides are TGTGCCAGCAGCGTGACAGGGGAGTTGATTAAGGGTGGGATTCAGTACTTC. The whole variable domain, filled in from reference TRBV9 and TRBJ2-4, reads DSGVTQTPKHLITATGQRVTLRCSPRSGDLSVYWYQQSLDQGLQFLIQYYNGEERAKGNILERFSAQQFPDLHSELNLSSLELGDSALYFCASSVTGELIKGGIQYFGAGTRLSVL.